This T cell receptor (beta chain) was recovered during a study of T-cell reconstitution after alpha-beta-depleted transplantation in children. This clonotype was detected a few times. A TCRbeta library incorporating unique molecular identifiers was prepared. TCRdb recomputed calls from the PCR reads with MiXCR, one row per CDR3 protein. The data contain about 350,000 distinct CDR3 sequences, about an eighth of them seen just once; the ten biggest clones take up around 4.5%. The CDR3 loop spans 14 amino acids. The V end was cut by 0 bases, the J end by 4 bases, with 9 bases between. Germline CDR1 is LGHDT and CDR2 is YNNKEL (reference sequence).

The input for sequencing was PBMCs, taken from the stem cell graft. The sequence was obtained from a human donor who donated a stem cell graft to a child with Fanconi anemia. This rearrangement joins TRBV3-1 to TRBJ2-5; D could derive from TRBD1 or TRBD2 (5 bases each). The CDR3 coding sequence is TGTGCCAGCAGCCAAGATGCAGGGAGAGAGACCCAGTACTTC. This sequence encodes CASSQDAGRETQYF.